The 27 T cell receptor beta chains presented below share a single source sample, sequenced in a study of shared clonotypes between healthy human individuals. Sequencing was performed with immunoSEQ multiplex PCR; in TCRdb, only in-frame clones are kept and a portion is missing. The table has 2.5 million or so clones, just over 90% seen once. The material sequenced was naive CD4+ T cells sorted from blood. As for subset: CD45RA+ positively selected. The receptors stem from a man between 18 and 29 years old in good health.

This chain uses TRBV4-2 with TRBJ2-5; 10 positions agree with TRBD2. The CDR3 extends over 16 amino acids. J lost 2 bases, V lost 4 bases, and 7 bases had no gene match. The germline V gene encodes CDR1 LGHNA and CDR2 YNFKEQ. The DNA for the CDR3 is TGTGCCAGCAGCCTTTCTAGCGGGGGCCCTCAAGAGACCCAGTACTTC. Translation: CASSLSSGGPQETQYF.

CDR3: CASSAGQATTDTQYF. CDR3 DNA sequence: TGCGCCAGCAGCGCCGGACAGGCTACCACAGATACGCAGTATTTT. V gene TRBV5-1 combines with J gene TRBJ2-3; TRBD1 matches at 7 bases. Germline V gene sequence: CDR1 SGHRS, CDR2 YFSETQ. The ends lost 4 bases at V and 2 bases at J; junction bases unmatched: 7. This CDR3 has 15 residues.

This rearrangement joins TRBV5-1 to TRBJ2-5; either TRBD1 or TRBD2 may fit D (5 bases each). Trimming cost V 0 bases and J 1 base, with 13 bases left between them. This CDR3 region has 16 residues. CDR1 and CDR2 (germline): SGHRS, YFSETQ. The CDR3 spells CASSLGGTGTQETQYF. CDR3 DNA sequence: TGCGCCAGCAGCTTGGGAGGTACGGGGACCCAAGAGACCCAGTACTTC.

This clone was seen once. The V and J genes are TRBV23-1 and TRBJ1-3; no firm D call. TRBV23-1 is marked as an open reading frame, function uncertain. The germline V and J ends were trimmed by 0 bases and 0 bases, with 6 bases remaining between them. The CDR3 is made up of 15 amino acids. CDR3 sequence reads: CASSQSISSGNTIYF. The CDR3 coding sequence is TGCGCCAGCAGTCAATCAATCAGCTCTGGAAACACCATATATTTT.

V and J are TRBV6-1 and TRBJ1-5; D perhaps matches TRBD1 (6 bases). V was trimmed by 5 bases and J by 3 bases, leaving 11 bases between them. Looked up from germline, CDR1 is MNHNS and CDR2 is SASEGT. The CDR3 runs 14 residues. CDR3 sequence reads: CASSTGQNNQPQHF. In DNA, the CDR3 is TGTGCCAGCAGTACAGGACAGAACAATCAGCCCCAGCATTTT.

V gene TRBV29-1 combines with J gene TRBJ2-5; D remains unclear. The J call may not be correct, given that the DNA end is closer to TRBJ2-7. The CDR3 consists of 13 residues. Germline CDR1 and CDR2: SQVTM and ANQGSEA. CDR3 loop: CSVEQTDTYEQYF. The CDR3 DNA follows: TGCAGCGTTGAACAGACGGATACCTACGAGCAGTACTTC.

Worth noting for this clone: Within the sample, other DNA sequences also encode this same CDR3. V usage is TRBV7-2 and J usage is TRBJ1-2, with a tentative D call TRBD1 (6 bases). The CDR3 is 13 residues long. Germline lookup yields CDR1 SGHTA and CDR2 FQGNSA. The germline V and J ends were trimmed by 5 bases and 8 bases, with 15 bases remaining between them. Written as DNA, the CDR3 is TGTGCCAGCAGCCCGGACAGAAATTACGGCTACACCTTC. It translates to CASSPDRNYGYTF.

Concerning this clone itself: Because the CDR3's place on the DNA is in doubt, the DNA is left out and the CDR3 is given as listed by TCRdb. The CDR3 spells CAWTVGGGSTPFF. The chain links TRBV30 to TRBJ2-1; the table's TRBD2 call for D was not verified on the DNA. CDR1 is GTSNPN and CDR2 is SVGIG in the germline V gene (reference sequence). Termini included, the CDR3 measures 13 amino acids.

This clone came up once. The same CDR3 can be traced to other DNA sequences in this sample. V gene TRBV5-1 combines with J gene TRBJ1-1; TRBD1 agrees at 8 bases. V shed 4 bases and J 2 bases; nucleotides not matched to a gene: 4. CDR1 and CDR2 from the germline V gene are SGHRS and YFSETQ. The CDR3 consists of 14 residues. This CDR3 is CASSVDRVNTEAFF. CDR3 nucleotides: TGCGCCAGCAGCGTGGACAGGGTAAACACTGAAGCTTTCTTT.

The V gene is TRBV4-1, the J gene TRBJ2-1, with TRBD2 matching 7 bases. Germline V gives CDR1 MGHRA, CDR2 YSYEKL. Unmatched junction bases numbered 8, after V lost 0 bases and J lost 0 bases. The CDR3 is 18 residues long. The CDR3 sequence: CASSQDRWGGSSYNEQFF. CDR3 nucleotides: TGCGCCAGCAGCCAAGATCGCTGGGGAGGGAGCTCCTACAATGAGCAGTTCTTC.

The V call is TRBV5-6, the J call TRBJ2-7; 8 bases are shared with TRBD1. This CDR3 is 15 amino acids long. Germline V gene lookup returns CDR1 SGHDT and CDR2 YYEEEE. Trimming took 5 bases from V and 1 from J; bases not matched to a gene: 8. The CDR3 DNA sequence: TGTGCCAGCAGTCGGGACAGGTTATCTTCCTACGAGCAGTACTTC. Translation: CASSRDRLSSYEQYF.

The chain recombines TRBV11-1 with TRBJ2-5; possible D gene TRBD2, 5 bases. Germline assignment: CDR1 SGHAT and CDR2 FQDESV (reference sequence). Trimming left V 5 bases short and J 4 bases short, with 14 bases between. There are 14 residues in the CDR3. CDR3 residues: CASSPAGNRETQYF. DNA of the CDR3: TGTGCCAGCAGCCCCGCCGGGAATCGAGAGACCCAGTACTTC.

The chain combines TRBV4-3 with TRBJ1-4, with 10 bases identical to TRBD1. The CDR3 covers 15 residues. Germline CDR1 reads LGHNA; CDR2 reads YSLEER. The V gene end was trimmed by 4 bases and the J gene end by 8 bases; junction bases not matched to a gene: 7. The CDR3 sequence is CASSRWTGGGEKLFF. The CDR3 coding sequence is TGCGCCAGCAGCCGCTGGACAGGGGGGGGAGAAAAACTGTTTTTT.

V is TRBV2 and J is TRBJ1-2; 7 bases map to TRBD1. V trimming: 6 bases; J trimming: 4 bases; junction bases outside the gene matches: 5. CDR1 is SNHLY, CDR2 FYNNEI, per germline. The CDR3 spans 13 residues. CDR3 loop: CASSNRDSYGYTF. The CDR3 nucleotides are TGTGCCAGCAGCAACCGGGACAGCTATGGCTACACCTTC.

CDR3 in DNA: TGCGCCAGCAGCTCGGTAAATAATTCACCCCTCCACTTT. Residues: CASSSVNNSPLHF. This sequence joins TRBV5-1 and TRBJ1-6; D gene uncertain. The CDR3 spans 13 residues. Trimming stripped 3 bases from V and 5 bases from J, with 6 bases between. Germline lookup yields CDR1 SGHRS and CDR2 YFSETQ.

V and J are TRBV7-2 and TRBJ2-7; maybe TRBD1 (5 bases). Germline CDR1 and CDR2: SGHTA and FQGNSA. The CDR3 length is 15 residues. The V gene lost 1 base and the J gene lost 1 base, with 11 bases spanning the gap. The CDR3 region has the DNA TGTGCCAGCAGCTTAGATGGGGCAGGGTCCTACGAGCAGTACTTC. It is translated as CASSLDGAGSYEQYF.

The CDR3 spells CASLGGGVASPLHF. The CDR3 nucleotides read TGTGCCAGCCTCGGAGGTGGGGTTGCCTCACCCCTCCACTTT. The V and J genes are TRBV6-1 and TRBJ1-6; D is undetermined. The V end lost 8 bases, the J end lost 10 bases, and 18 bases lay between the germline ends. CDR1 MNHNS and CDR2 SASEGT come from the germline V gene. This CDR3 is 14 amino acids long.

The J gene is TRBJ2-1, the V gene TRBV4-1; either TRBD1 or TRBD2 may supply D (6 bases each). The CDR3 loop spans 16 amino acids. V dropped 4 bases and J dropped 8 bases, with 21 bases sitting between them. CDR1 is MGHRA, CDR2 YSYEKL, per germline. The CDR3 bases are TGCGCCAGCAGCCCCGCCGTACGGGGGCCAATTTATGAGCAGTTCTTC. This codes for CASSPAVRGPIYEQFF.

This clone was detected once. This chain connects TRBV5-1 to TRBJ2-7; D may be TRBD1 or TRBD2 (5 bases each). The germline gives CDR1 SGHRS, CDR2 YFSETQ. The CDR3 is 13 amino acids. The V and J ends lost 8 bases and 6 bases respectively, with 18 bases between them. CDR3 coding DNA: TGCGCCAGTCGGGGCACTGGAAATTTCGAGCAGTACTTC. This sequence encodes CASRGTGNFEQYF.

About this clone: The sample carries other DNA sequences with the same CDR3. The chain links TRBV11-3 to TRBJ2-6; D not resolved. Germline V lookup: CDR1 SGHNT, CDR2 YENEEA. This CDR3 contains 13 residues. V was clipped by 2 bases and J by 4 bases, with 3 bases between them. Here the CDR3 reads CASSLSGANVLTF. DNA for the CDR3: TGTGCCAGCAGCTTATCGGGGGCCAACGTCCTGACTTTC.

The chain combines TRBV27 with TRBJ2-2, with D maybe TRBD1 (5 bases). There are 16 residues in the CDR3. Trimming removed 2 bases from V and 4 bases from J, with 14 bases in between. Germline CDR1 is MNHEY and CDR2 is SMNVEV (reference sequence). CDR3 nucleotides: TGTGCCAGCAGTTTACCCGGACAAGGCTTCACCGGGGAGCTGTTTTTT. This gives the protein CASSLPGQGFTGELFF.

The V call is TRBV19, the J call TRBJ1-2; 7 nucleotides align to TRBD1. The V gene's germline CDR1 is LNHDA and CDR2 SQIVND (reference sequence). This CDR3 has 15 amino acids. V gave up 5 bases and J gave up 0 bases; unmatched junction bases: 6. CDR3 in DNA: TGTGCCAGTAGTGACGGGACAGCTCCTAACTATGGCTACACCTTC. It translates to CASSDGTAPNYGYTF.

The genes are TRBV5-4 and TRBJ1-2; D gene uncertain. There are 13 residues in the CDR3. V was clipped by 0 bases and J by 8 bases, with 11 bases between them. From germline, CDR1 is SGHNT and CDR2 YYREEE (reference sequence). CDR3 coding DNA: TGTGCCAGCAGCTTGGTGTCCTCTGGAGGCTACACCTTC. Translation: CASSLVSSGGYTF. The variable domain in full, with the rest retrieved from reference TRBV5-4 and TRBJ1-2, is ETGVTQSPTHLIKTRGQQVTLRCSSQSGHNTVSWYQQALGQGPQFIFQYYREEENGRGNFPPRFSGLQFPNYSSELNVNALELDDSALYLCASSLVSSGGYTFGSGTRLTVV.

This clone appeared once. This chain links TRBV27 with TRBJ1-5; possibly TRBD1 for D (6 bases). This CDR3 comprises 16 residues. Germline CDR1 reads MNHEY; CDR2 reads SMNVEV (reference sequence). Trimming took 6 bases from V and 0 from J, leaving 15 bases between them. Written as DNA, the CDR3 is TGTGCCAGCAGCCCCTGGGGGGGCGGTAGCAATCAGCCCCAGCATTTT. This translates into CASSPWGGGSNQPQHF.

This sequence joins TRBV5-1 and TRBJ1-4, with D unresolved. Germline loops: CDR1 SGHRS, CDR2 YFSETQ. The V and J ends lost 5 bases and 7 bases respectively, with 15 bases between them. The CDR3 sequence is 14 residues long. CDR3 in amino acids: CASSPVLGSEKLFF. The CDR3 nucleotides are TGCGCCAGCAGTCCAGTCCTCGGAAGTGAAAAACTGTTTTTT.

The V call is TRBV5-6, the J call TRBJ2-4; 9 bases fit TRBD2. V lost 2 bases to trimming and J lost 8 bases; unmatched junction nucleotides: 11. The CDR3 runs to 16 residues. Germline-derived CDR1 and CDR2 are SGHDT and YYEEEE. The CDR3 DNA reads TGTGCCAGCAGCTTAGCTAGCGGGGTAAATAGGGACATTCAGTACTTC. Translation gives CASSLASGVNRDIQYF.

The rearrangement uses TRBV30 and TRBJ2-2; a possible D gene is TRBD2 (5 bases). Looked up from germline, CDR1 is GTSNPN and CDR2 is SVGIG (reference sequence). This CDR3 has 14 amino acids. The CDR3 is CAEGRGLYTGELFF. The CDR3 nucleotides are TGTGCTGAAGGACGGGGTTTGTACACCGGGGAGCTGTTTTTT.